This paragraph reports one TCR beta chain. TCRdb re-called clones via MiXCR from the PCR reads. The sample consists of some 13,000 clones, 25% to 35% of them appearing once. These data belong to a study of metastatic and nonmetastatic thyroid tumors. Deletions cut 0 bases from V and 3 bases from J, with 10 bases between. Germline CDR1 is MNHNS and CDR2 is SASEGT. This CDR3 spans 15 amino acids. No patient received treatment before thyroid surgery. The chain is built from TRBV6-1 and TRBJ2-3; a possible D gene is TRBD2 (6 bases). What was sequenced was tumor tissue. This clonotype originated in a female donor with papillary thyroid cancer or a benign thyroid nodule (not recorded which). Some clones in this sample may be carry-over from other donors' samples. CDR3 nucleotides: TGTGCCAGCAGTGAAGCGCGGGGTGGGACAGATACGCAGTATTTT. This codes for CASSEARGGTDTQYF.